This TCR beta chain originates from a study of tumour-infiltrating T cells in Burkitt lymphoma. Whole-study context: This cohort included all epidemiological subtypes of Burkitt lymphoma. Repertoire clonality predicted overall and progression-free survival. Study-level points and caveats: Several public clonotypes were shared across many Burkitt lymphoma patients.

This clone was detected a few times. Its specificity is not known. CDR3 length equals 14 residues. Trimming stripped 3 bases from V and 1 base from J, with 9 bases between. Germline CDR1 MGHRA, CDR2 YSYEKL. Sequencing was performed with immunoSEQ multiplex PCR; in TCRdb, only in-frame clones are kept and a portion is missing. This sample has some 1,500 clones, with about 40% found just once. The chain has TRBV4-1 and TRBJ1-1; D is ambiguous. The clonotype was recovered from a human donor with Burkitt lymphoma. Sequenced: tumor tissue. The CDR3, as DNA: TGCGCCAGCAGCCAGGATCAAGGGAACACTGAAGCTTTCTTT. The encoded protein is CASSQDQGNTEAFF.